Below are 6 T cell receptor beta chains sequenced from a single sample in a study of cytotoxic CD8 clonotypes in ibrutinib-treated CLL. Profiled with immunoSEQ multiplex PCR; TCRdb holds only in-frame clones, not every one. The table lists about 69,000 clones, 65% to 85% of them singletons. This sample comprised PBMCs, obtained at disease progression, from a patient treated with ibrutinib. The source is a human donor with chronic lymphocytic leukemia.

This chain links TRBV10-3 with TRBJ1-6, with 7 positions matching TRBD1. The CDR3 covers 12 residues. CDR1 is ENHRY, CDR2 SYGVKD, per germline. The V segment lost 10 bases and the J segment 12 bases; nucleotides outside the gene matches: 9. CDR3 DNA: TGTGCCACCTTGGAAGGGGGCGGACCCCTCCACTTT. Protein product: CATLEGGGPLHF.

J is TRBJ2-7 and V is TRBV5-1; D may be TRBD2 (6 bases). The CDR3 is 14 amino acids. Trimming took off 4 bases at V and 0 bases at J, with 11 bases between the two ends. From germline, CDR1 is SGHRS and CDR2 YFSETQ. The CDR3 reads CASSTLTSSYEQYF. The CDR3 bases are TGCGCCAGCAGCACCCTGACTAGCTCCTACGAGCAGTACTTC.

The gene calls are TRBV2 and TRBJ2-7, with 7 bases lining up with TRBD2. The germline CDR1 and CDR2 sequences are SNHLY and FYNNEI. The CDR3 spans 14 residues. The CDR3 coding sequence is TGTGTCCAAACGAAGGGAGGGCCCTCCTACGAGCAGTACTTC. Translating gives CVQTKGGPSYEQYF. Full variable domain (outside the CDR3, taken from reference TRBV2 and TRBJ2-7): EPEVTQTPSHQVTQMGQEVILRCVPISNHLYFYWYRQILGQKVEFLVSFYNNEISEKSEIFDDQFSVERPDGSNFTLKIRSTKLEDSAMYFCVQTKGGPSYEQYFGPGTRLTVT.

CDR3 loop: CASSQDSRVTYEQYF. In DNA form, the CDR3 reads TGTGCCAGCAGCCAAGATTCACGGGTTACCTACGAGCAGTACTTC. This chain links TRBV4-2 with TRBJ2-7; no clear D. Per the germline V gene, CDR1 is LGHNA and CDR2 is YNFKEQ. The CDR3 spans 15 residues. Trimming shortened V by 0 bases and J by 2 bases, and 11 bases separated the two germline ends.

The V gene is TRBV6-4, the J gene TRBJ2-3; 11 nucleotides align to TRBD2. CDR1 is MRHNA, CDR2 SNTAGT, per germline. The CDR3 consists of 16 residues. Trimming cost V 0 bases and J 6 bases; bases outside gene matches: 5. The CDR3 reads CASSDSASGGSDTQYF. The CDR3, as DNA: TGTGCCAGCAGTGACTCGGCTAGCGGGGGGTCGGATACGCAGTATTTT.

The rearrangement uses TRBV5-1 and TRBJ2-2; D ambiguous. The CDR3 contains 14 residues. The ends were cut back, 4 bases at V and 2 bases at J, with 9 bases in the middle. CDR1 is SGHRS and CDR2 is YFSETQ in the germline V gene. The CDR3 DNA sequence: TGCGCCAGCAGCAGGACCGGTAACACCGGGGAGCTGTTTTTT. As protein: CASSRTGNTGELFF. Combining the CDR3 with reference TRBV5-1 and TRBJ2-2 gives the whole variable domain KAGVTQTPRYLIKTRGQQVTLSCSPISGHRSVSWYQQTPGQGLQFLFEYFSETQRNKGNFPGRFSGRQFSNSRSEMNVSTLELGDSALYLCASSRTGNTGELFFGEGSRLTVL.